This TCR beta chain was identified during a study of blood T cell repertoires in COVID-19. Study overall: There were acute and convalescent COVID-19 samples, and they came from the United States, Italy and Spain.

The junction had 4 bases not matched to a gene; V was cut back by 9 bases and J by 4 bases. Germline CDR1 and CDR2: ENHRY and SYGVKD. The CDR3 sequence is 13 residues long. In the original analysis: The assay estimated nucleated cells by amplifying reference gene primers. The assay was immunoSEQ multiplex PCR, and TCRdb's table has in-frame clones only and misses some. That table is the source of V, J and clone size, and D and trimming were worked out from the DNA. The table records approximately 280,000 clones, 89% of them present only once. This sequence originates from a woman in her sixties with acute or convalescent COVID-19. This sequence joins TRBV10-3 and TRBJ1-5, with 9 nucleotides matching TRBD1. Sequencing was done on a sample of peripheral blood. CDR3 loop: CAIRQGENQPQHF. CDR3 nucleotide sequence: TGTGCCATTCGACAGGGGGAAAATCAGCCCCAGCATTTT.